The 9 T cell receptor beta chains reported below all come from one sample, sequenced in a study of T-cell memory formation after mild COVID-19. TCRdb itself ran the 5' RACE reads through MiXCR, one entry per CDR3 protein. The data contain some 210,000 distinct CDR3 sequences, approximately 10% of them singletons. Sequenced input: PBMCs or a T cell subset sorted from them (not recorded which). The receptor set was obtained from a man between 18 and 35 years old who had mild COVID-19 (a few samples of this study predate the infection). Cell type and time point are not known.

This clonotype came up a few times. The chain couples TRBV6-5 to TRBJ2-7; D is unclear. Per germline, CDR1 MNHEY and CDR2 SVGAGI. The V end was cut by 6 bases, the J end by 3 bases, with 15 bases between. The CDR3 has 14 residues. The DNA for the CDR3 is TGTGCCAGCAGCCCTAATCCCATAAACTACGAGCAGTACGTC. The encoded protein is CASSPNPINYEQYV.

This clonotype was found many times. The gene calls are TRBV6-5 and TRBJ2-7, with 9 bases matching TRBD1. CDR1 MNHEY and CDR2 SVGAGI come from the germline V gene. Unmatched junction bases numbered 2, after V lost 6 bases and J lost 5 bases. This CDR3 comprises 12 residues. CDR3 region: CASSRDRDEQYF. The DNA for the CDR3 is TGTGCCAGCAGCCGGGACAGGGACGAGCAGTACTTC.

This clonotype was seen ten or more times. The chain uses TRBV18 and TRBJ2-5, with D perhaps TRBD1 (6 bases). Germline-derived CDR1 and CDR2 are KGHSH and LQKENI. Trimming removed 1 base from V and 5 bases from J, with 14 bases in between. This CDR3 spans 15 amino acids. DNA of the CDR3: TGTGCCAGCTCACCACGATCACAGGGTGCGGAGACCCAGTACTTC. It yields the protein CASSPRSQGAETQYF.

The genes are TRBV28 and TRBJ1-1; D remains ambiguous. CDR3 size: 14 residues. The germline V gene has CDR1 MDHEN and CDR2 SYDVKM. Trimming pared 2 bases from V and 4 bases from J, leaving 11 bases between. The CDR3 loop reads CASSLGRVGTEAFF. In DNA form, the CDR3 reads TGTGCCAGCAGTTTAGGAAGGGTAGGCACTGAAGCTTTCTTT.

There are a few counts of this clonotype. This chain uses TRBV6-1 with TRBJ1-1; 9 bases map to TRBD1. The V segment lost 5 bases and the J segment 5 bases; nucleotides outside the gene matches: 6. Germline V lookup: CDR1 MNHNS, CDR2 SASEGT. The CDR3 runs 14 residues. The CDR3 here is CASSPGTGWTEAFF. The CDR3 DNA is TGTGCCAGCAGTCCCGGGACAGGGTGGACTGAAGCTTTCTTT.

The genes are TRBV7-9 and TRBJ2-1, with TRBD2 identical over 9 bases. Per germline, CDR1 SEHNR and CDR2 FQNEAQ (reference sequence). CDR3 length: 15 residues. J lost 7 bases, V lost 3 bases, and 7 bases had no gene match. The chain's CDR3 is CASSFAGGVGNEQFF. The CDR3 DNA reads as TGTGCCAGCAGCTTCGCGGGGGGGGTAGGAAATGAGCAGTTCTTC.

This clonotype was seen only a few times. This chain joins TRBV20-1 and TRBJ2-7; no clear D. The V and J ends lost 3 bases and 3 bases respectively, with 15 bases between them. Germline assignment: CDR1 DFQATT and CDR2 SNEGSKA (reference sequence). The CDR3 extends over 14 amino acids. In DNA form, the CDR3 reads TGCAGTGCTAGGTTGAGCGTCACCCGCTACGAGCAGTACTTC. The encoded protein is CSARLSVTRYEQYF.

The J gene is TRBJ1-4, the V gene TRBV6-6, with D tentatively TRBD1 (5 bases). Trimming took 2 bases from V and 4 from J, leaving 8 bases between them. The CDR3 totals 14 residues. Germline CDR1 and CDR2: MNHNY and SVGAGI (reference sequence). CDR3 nucleotide sequence: TGTGCCAGCAGTTACGGGGCGGTTAATGAAAAACTGTTTTTT. Translation: CASSYGAVNEKLFF.

This clonotype has a handful of counts. The genes are TRBV6-5 and TRBJ2-3, with TRBD2 identical over 8 bases. V lost 2 bases and J lost 6; bases outside the gene matches: 7. Germline-derived CDR1 and CDR2 are MNHEY and SVGAGI. The CDR3 totals 15 residues. The CDR3 region is CASSYASSGWDTQYF. DNA for the CDR3: TGTGCCAGCAGTTACGCCTCTAGCGGGTGGGATACGCAGTATTTT.